This TCR beta chain came from a study of T-cell reconstitution after alpha-beta-depleted transplantation in children. Study-level points and caveats: When one year had passed after transplant, most T-cell counts and diversity came from newly produced T cells. Reportedly, roughly two months post-transplant, alpha-beta T cells arose from several hundred expanded graft clones. Where some patients showed high TCRbeta diversity at day 60, it came from recipient T cells and thymic progenitors that had survived.

Comment on this clonotype: Its cognate antigen is unknown.

Germline V gene sequence: CDR1 SEHNR, CDR2 FQNEAQ (reference sequence). The V end was cut by 3 bases, the J end by 1 base, with 7 bases between. The CDR3 covers 14 residues. As it was prepared, the TCRbeta library received unique molecular identifiers. TCRdb independently ran MiXCR on the PCR reads; one entry per CDR3 protein. The data contain about 440,000 distinct CDR3 sequences, approximately 41% of them seen just once; the ten biggest clones take up 27%. This TCR came from a girl aged 2 to 10 with aplastic anemia, due to receive a stem cell transplant. Sequencing used PBMCs, obtained before TCRalphabeta/CD19-depleted stem cell transplant. The chain couples TRBV7-9 to TRBJ2-1, with D uncertain. CDR3 DNA: TGTGCCAGCAGCTTTATAGTTTCCTACAATGAGCAGTTCTTC. Protein: CASSFIVSYNEQFF.